Sequencing of this T cell receptor beta chain was carried out in a study of vaccination and CD4 T cells after COVID-19. In the study overall: Stimuli were overlapping spike peptide pools of SARS-CoV-2 and three common cold coronaviruses (HCoV-NL63, HCoV-OC43, HCoV-229E). Study-level results: Convalescent patients showed a median approximately 89% of reactive clones that were seen only post-vaccination.

As for treatment: approximately nine-day PBMC culture with coronavirus spike peptide pools or control peptides (ViraFEST assay). This clonotype has just a few counts. No antigen is known for it. The germline V and J ends were trimmed by 7 bases and 0 bases, with 37 bases remaining between them. The CDR3 is 23 amino acids. The germline V gene encodes CDR1 LNHNV and CDR2 YYDKDF (reference sequence). Sequence data for DNA of cultured CD4+ T cells were generated by the Oncomine TCR Beta short-read assay. Each CDR3 protein is one row after TCRdb ran MiXCR on the PCR reads. The table lists about 13,000 distinct CDR3 sequences, about 25% of them singletons.

J is TRBJ1-5 and V is TRBV15; a weak D match, TRBD1 (6 bases). Material for sequencing was CD4+ T cells from blood, cultured in vitro. This sequence was found in a human donor who had recovered from COVID-19. CDR3 DNA: TGTGCCACCACCCCGCTCGGGAGAGGACAGTACCTACCCCCCAAATATAGCAATCAGCCCCAGCATTTT. Protein product: CATTPLGRGQYLPPKYSNQPQHF.